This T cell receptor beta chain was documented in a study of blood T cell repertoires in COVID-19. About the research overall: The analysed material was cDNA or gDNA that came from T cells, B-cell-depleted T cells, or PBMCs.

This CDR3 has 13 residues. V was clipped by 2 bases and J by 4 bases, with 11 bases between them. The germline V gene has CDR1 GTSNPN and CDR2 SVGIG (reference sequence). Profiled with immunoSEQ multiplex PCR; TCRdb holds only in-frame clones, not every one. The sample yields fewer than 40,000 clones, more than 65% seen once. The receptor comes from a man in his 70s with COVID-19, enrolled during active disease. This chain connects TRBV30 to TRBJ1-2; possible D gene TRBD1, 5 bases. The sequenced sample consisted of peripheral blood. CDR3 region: CAWSRDRPYGYTF. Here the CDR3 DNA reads TGTGCCTGGAGTCGAGACAGACCCTATGGCTACACCTTC.